This T cell receptor (beta chain) was documented in a study of monozygotic twins with inflammatory bowel disease. The blood volume drawn from each donor was 2 to 3 ml. TCRdb re-called the 5' RACE reads; every CDR3 protein appears as one record, without DNA. The table lists a few hundred thousand distinct CDR3 sequences, with around 2.5% in the top ten. The study's findings and limits: Against healthy co-twins, IBD patients had lower TCRbeta diversity (measured by inverse Simpson). Among IBD patients, fewer clonotypes were shared with others than among healthy twins, especially with disease activity.

For this clonotype: Its target is not known.

The CDR3 is 13 residues long. Sample: blood. This clonotype originated in a human donor with ulcerative colitis or Crohn's disease, or a healthy co-twin of an affected twin (not recorded which). The V and J genes are TRBV12-3 or TRBV12-4 and TRBJ2-7; TCRdb indicates TRBD2, and absent DNA this call remains unverified. This chain's CDR3 is CASSFEGFSEQYF.